This passage covers 24 T cell receptor beta chains from one sample sequenced in a study of cytomegalovirus exposure and HLA in healthy donors. In the PCR, 60 Vbeta and 13 Jbeta primers were used. Sequenced by immunoSEQ multiplex PCR; TCRdb stores in-frame clones only, minus some. The table lists about 160,000 clones, more than 70% of them singletons. Sequencing used PBMCs. The source is a woman aged 50 to 60 in good health and CMV-seropositive.

This rearrangement joins TRBV2 to TRBJ1-1; possible D gene TRBD1, 5 bases. Germline V gene sequence: CDR1 SNHLY, CDR2 FYNNEI. The length of the CDR3 is 17 residues. V lost 4 bases, J lost 0 bases, and 18 bases lay in between. CDR3 DNA: TGTGCCAGCAGTGCCGAACGGGGACTTACGATGAACACTGAAGCTTTCTTT. Its translation is CASSAERGLTMNTEAFF.

Here the CDR3 reads CASSFGITGDAYEQYF. The CDR3 DNA sequence: TGCGCCAGCAGTTTTGGAATCACAGGCGACGCCTACGAGCAGTACTTC. The gene calls are TRBV5-1 and TRBJ2-7, with D possibly matching TRBD1 (5 bases). The ends were cut back, 5 bases at V and 2 bases at J, with 20 bases in the middle. The CDR3 is 16 residues long. Germline CDR1 SGHRS, CDR2 YFSETQ.

The V gene is TRBV28, the J gene TRBJ1-5, with 9 bases aligning to TRBD1. This CDR3 is 17 amino acids long. Germline CDR1 and CDR2: MDHEN and SYDVKM. The ends lost 3 bases at V and 2 bases at J; junction bases unmatched: 8. Here the CDR3 reads CASSFGTGLVGNQPQHF. The CDR3 DNA reads as TGTGCCAGCAGTTTTGGGACAGGGCTGGTCGGCAATCAGCCCCAGCATTTT.

The rearrangement uses TRBV6-1 and TRBJ1-4, with D unresolved. The V gene's germline CDR1 is MNHNS and CDR2 SASEGT. The CDR3 covers 12 residues. CDR3 loop: CAAGRTNEKLFF. The CDR3 DNA reads as TGTGCGGCGGGGAGGACTAATGAAAAACTGTTTTTT.

The V and J genes are TRBV7-2 and TRBJ2-5; TRBD2 matches at 9 bases. The ends lost 3 bases at V and 1 base at J; junction bases unmatched: 3. The CDR3 runs to 15 residues. CDR1 SGHTA and CDR2 FQGNSA come from the germline V gene. The CDR3 protein is CASSLIAGVQETQYF. In DNA, the CDR3 is TGTGCCAGCAGCTTGATAGCGGGAGTCCAAGAGACCCAGTACTTC.

The chain joins TRBV5-1 to TRBJ2-2, with TRBD2 as a possible D gene (5 bases). Deletions cut 4 bases from V and 7 bases from J, with 20 bases between. Germline V gene lookup returns CDR1 SGHRS and CDR2 YFSETQ. The CDR3 runs 16 residues. The chain's CDR3 is CASSLILGGQYGELFF. The CDR3 DNA follows: TGCGCCAGCAGCCTCATTTTGGGCGGGCAATACGGGGAGCTGTTTTTT.

V gene TRBV27 combines with J gene TRBJ2-1; D not resolved. Trimming took 3 bases from V and 6 from J, leaving 15 bases between them. Germline V lookup: CDR1 MNHEY, CDR2 SMNVEV (reference sequence). The CDR3 consists of 15 residues. DNA of the CDR3: TGTGCCAGCAGTTTTGATGATAGCCTAGGCAATGAGCAGTTCTTC. Protein product: CASSFDDSLGNEQFF.

CDR3 bases: TGCAGCGTCCGGACAGGGGGCGGCGACGAGCAGTACTTC. Amino acid sequence: CSVRTGGGDEQYF. This chain links TRBV29-1 with TRBJ2-7; 11 nucleotides agree with TRBD1. In germline, CDR1 is SQVTM, CDR2 ANQGSEA. CDR3 length equals 13 residues. V trimming: 6 bases; J trimming: 5 bases; junction bases outside the gene matches: 6.

The rearrangement links TRBV11-2 to TRBJ1-3; D gene ambiguous. Trimming took off 0 bases at V and 1 base at J, with 10 bases between the two ends. In germline, CDR1 is SGHAT, CDR2 FQNNGV. The CDR3 contains 16 residues. CDR3 DNA: TGTGCCAGCAGCTTAGATCCCCCAGGATCTGGAAACACCATATATTTT. This encodes CASSLDPPGSGNTIYF.

The chain employs TRBV11-2 and TRBJ2-5; TRBD1 is a possible D gene (5 bases). The J call may be in error: the DNA end matches TRBJ2-7 better. There are 14 residues in the CDR3. CDR1 is SGHAT and CDR2 is FQNNGV in the germline V gene. CDR3 nucleotide sequence: TGTGCCAGCAGCTTAGCACAGGTCTCCTACGAGCAGTACTTC. Encoded protein: CASSLAQVSYEQYF.

This chain joins TRBV5-1 and TRBJ1-2; D call uncertain. The CDR3 runs to 14 residues. The germline V gene encodes CDR1 SGHRS and CDR2 YFSETQ. V was trimmed by 0 bases and J by 4 bases, leaving 10 bases between them. The CDR3 DNA follows: TGCGCCAGCAGCTTGGCCCGACAAAGCTATGGCTACACCTTC. Translated: CASSLARQSYGYTF.

The gene calls are TRBV20-1 and TRBJ1-1, with 7 bases fitting TRBD1. There are 10 residues in the CDR3. V gave up 7 bases and J gave up 7 bases; unmatched junction bases: 3. The germline V gene has CDR1 DFQATT and CDR2 SNEGSKA (reference sequence). The CDR3 protein is CSVGQLEAFF. The CDR3 nucleotides read TGCAGTGTGGGACAGCTTGAAGCTTTCTTT.

The V gene is TRBV19, the J gene TRBJ1-1; 8 bases align to TRBD1. CDR1 is LNHDA, CDR2 SQIVND, per germline (reference sequence). J gave up 5 bases and V 3 bases, and 2 bases lay outside the gene matches. CDR3 size: 13 residues. The CDR3 reads CASSINRGTEAFF. The CDR3 DNA reads TGTGCCAGTAGTATCAACAGGGGGACTGAAGCTTTCTTT. Complete variable domain (other parts from reference TRBV19 and TRBJ1-1): DGGITQSPKYLFRKEGQNVTLSCEQNLNHDAMYWYRQDPGQGLRLIYYSQIVNDFQKGDIAEGYSVSREKKESFPLTVTSAQKNPTAFYLCASSINRGTEAFFGQGTRLTVV.

This chain uses TRBV10-1 with TRBJ2-1; 9 nucleotides agree with TRBD1. Trimming removed 2 bases from V and 6 bases from J; junction bases left unmatched: 23. The germline V gene has CDR1 WNHNN and CDR2 SYGVQD (reference sequence). The CDR3 covers 21 residues. The DNA of the CDR3 is TGCGCCAGCAGTGAGAAAGACCCCGGAAAAAAGGGACAGGGTATCCTCAATGAGCAGTTCTTC. It yields the protein CASSEKDPGKKGQGILNEQFF.

V and J are TRBV19 and TRBJ1-1; unclear D gene. Trimming pared 1 base from V and 5 bases from J, leaving 14 bases between. The CDR3 length is 15 residues. CDR1 and CDR2 from the germline V gene are LNHDA and SQIVND (reference sequence). The CDR3 spells CASSIARVARTEAFF. DNA for the CDR3: TGTGCCAGTAGTATAGCGAGGGTAGCAAGGACTGAAGCTTTCTTT.

The chain couples TRBV27 to TRBJ2-3; 10 bases line up with TRBD2. The CDR3 consists of 17 residues. After removal of 5 bases from V and 0 bases from J, the junction contained 8 bases not matched to a gene. CDR1 and CDR2 (germline): MNHEY, SMNVEV (reference sequence). The CDR3 nucleotides read TGTGCCAGCAGTGACTTTCTAGCGGGAGCCAGCACAGATACGCAGTATTTT. This codes for CASSDFLAGASTDTQYF.

This sequence joins TRBV5-1 and TRBJ2-2, with 7 bases identical to TRBD2. Germline V CDR1 and CDR2: SGHRS, YFSETQ. V trimming: 4 bases; J trimming: 5 bases; junction bases outside the gene matches: 2. The CDR3 covers 13 residues. The CDR3 sequence: CASSPGGTGELFF. The CDR3 bases are TGCGCCAGCAGCCCGGGGGGTACCGGGGAGCTGTTTTTT.

In DNA, the CDR3 is TGTGCCAGCAGCTTGGTAGCTTTAGCGGGGGGCGCCGGGGAGCTGTTTTTT. Translated: CASSLVALAGGAGELFF. The gene calls are TRBV7-2 and TRBJ2-2; 10 nucleotides align to TRBD2. Germline V gene sequence: CDR1 SGHTA, CDR2 FQGNSA. V was clipped by 3 bases and J by 6 bases; unmatched bases: 10. The CDR3 spans 17 residues.

The chain couples TRBV5-1 to TRBJ2-3, with D perhaps TRBD1 (7 bases). Per the germline V gene, CDR1 is SGHRS and CDR2 is YFSETQ. V lost 5 bases to trimming and J lost 2 bases, with 12 bases between them. The CDR3 length is 14 residues. The CDR3 region is CASREGAATDTQYF. In nucleotides, the CDR3 is TGCGCCAGCAGGGAGGGGGCCGCCACAGATACGCAGTATTTT.

This clone came up a few times. The V and J genes are TRBV7-2 and TRBJ1-1, with TRBD1 matching 7 bases. Losses at the gene ends were 5 bases for V and 1 base for J; bases not matched to a gene: 10. CDR1 is SGHTA and CDR2 is FQGNSA in the germline V gene. The CDR3 runs 16 residues. The CDR3 DNA is TGTGCCAGCAGCCCCGACCCGGGACAGCGGAACACTGAAGCTTTCTTT. This codes for CASSPDPGQRNTEAFF.

A word on this clone: The junction departs from the called germline gene at one end, perhaps through a read error. V and J are TRBV7-7 and TRBJ2-3; 8 bases line up with TRBD1. The germline CDR1 and CDR2 sequences are SSHAT and FNYEAQ (reference sequence). This CDR3 contains 16 residues. CDR3 nucleotide sequence: TGTGCTAGCAGCCTCCTCGCAGGGGGCGGGATTGATACGCAGTATTTT. Protein product: CASSLLAGGGIDTQYF.

This clone was seen a few times. The chain employs TRBV19 and TRBJ2-2; 8 positions agree with TRBD1. Trimming at V came to 9 bases and at J to 2 bases, leaving 8 bases not matched to a gene. The CDR3 has 15 amino acids. CDR1 is LNHDA, CDR2 SQIVND, per germline (reference sequence). CDR3 loop: CASRQGRFNTGELFF. DNA of the CDR3: TGTGCCAGCAGACAGGGGCGGTTTAACACCGGGGAGCTGTTTTTT.

J is TRBJ2-1 and V is TRBV4-1, with 9 bases matching TRBD2. Looked up from germline, CDR1 is MGHRA and CDR2 is YSYEKL. Losses at the gene ends were 1 base for V and 5 bases for J; bases not matched to a gene: 12. This CDR3 has 18 amino acids. The CDR3 DNA follows: TGCGCCAGCAGCCAAGGGCTCGCAAGGGGGACTAGCAACAATGAGCAGTTCTTC. It specifies CASSQGLARGTSNNEQFF.

The genes are TRBV7-9 and TRBJ2-3, with 12 bases aligning to TRBD2. The V gene's germline CDR1 is SEHNR and CDR2 FQNEAQ (reference sequence). After removal of 1 base from V and 6 bases from J, the junction contained 8 bases not matched to a gene. The CDR3 has 17 residues. The CDR3 region is CASSLGSSGGAGDTQYF. Written as DNA, the CDR3 is TGTGCCAGCAGCTTAGGGTCTAGCGGGGGGGCCGGCGATACGCAGTATTTT.